This T cell receptor (beta chain) was documented in a study of blood T cells in healthy people across ages. Study-wide results and caveats: It was not possible, with unsorted PBMCs, to conclusively compare naive and antigen-experienced cells.

Caucasian individuals from Russia who were healthy and aged roughly 6 to 90 acted as donors. The authors drew around 9.3 milliliters of peripheral blood from each donor. The CDR3 totals 14 residues. V was trimmed by 2 bases and J by 1 base, leaving 8 bases between them. CDR1 is SNHLY and CDR2 is FYNNEI in the germline V gene. A second PCR of 7 to 11 cycles used a sample-barcoded 5' primer and a J-beta primer mix. The authors tagged each cDNA molecule using a template-switch adaptor with 12 random nucleotides. MiXCR was run by TCRdb on the 5' RACE reads, yielding one entry per CDR3 protein. The data hold 730,000 or so distinct CDR3 sequences, with 35% to 50% observed a single time. A word on this clonotype: The antigen remains undetermined.

The TCR sequence derives from an elderly man in good health. The J gene is TRBJ1-1, the V gene TRBV2; D call uncertain. The sample taken for sequencing was blood. CDR3 nucleotides: TGTGCCAGCAGTGAAAGGGAGGGGAACACTGAAGCTTTCTTT. It specifies CASSEREGNTEAFF.